The 24 T cell receptor beta chains presented below share a single source sample, sequenced in a study of T-cell memory formation after mild COVID-19. TCRdb fed the 5' RACE reads into MiXCR, producing one record per CDR3 protein. The sample gives about 500,000 distinct CDR3 sequences, around 21% of which show up once; roughly an eighth is in the top ten. Sequencing was carried out using PBMCs or a T cell subset sorted from them (not recorded which). Receptor source: an adult woman who had mild COVID-19 (a few samples of this study predate the infection). Cell type and time point are not known.

This clonotype was seen more than once but under ten times. V is TRBV29-1 and J is TRBJ2-1; 8 bases are a match to TRBD2. The germline V gene has CDR1 SQVTM and CDR2 ANQGSEA. The V and J ends lost 5 bases and 0 bases, in that order; junction bases with no gene match: 3. This CDR3 is built from 14 residues. The DNA of the CDR3 is TGCAGCGTTCGGCGGGAGGCCTCCTACAATGAGCAGTTCTTC. Encoded protein: CSVRREASYNEQFF.

The chain joins TRBV29-1 to TRBJ1-1, with D unresolved. With 1 base removed from V and 5 bases from J, the gap between germline ends came to 11 bases. CDR1 is SQVTM, CDR2 ANQGSEA, per germline. The CDR3 is 13 residues long. CDR3 protein: CSVEALGGTEAFF. The CDR3, as DNA: TGCAGCGTTGAAGCGTTGGGCGGAACTGAAGCTTTCTTT.

This chain connects TRBV19 to TRBJ2-1; D may be TRBD2 (6 bases). V lost 3 bases and J 0 bases, leaving 9 bases between the germline ends. The germline V gene encodes CDR1 LNHDA and CDR2 SQIVND (reference sequence). CDR3 length equals 15 residues. CDR3 in amino acids: CASSIAGSSYNEQFF. CDR3 coding DNA: TGTGCCAGTAGTATTGCGGGGAGCTCCTACAATGAGCAGTTCTTC.

The chain is built from TRBV2 and TRBJ1-1; D is ambiguous. This CDR3 is 13 amino acids long. Germline V gene lookup returns CDR1 SNHLY and CDR2 FYNNEI. With 6 bases removed from V and 0 bases from J, the gap between germline ends came to 8 bases. Written as DNA, the CDR3 is TGTGCCAGCAGAAAGAGTCTGAACACTGAAGCTTTCTTT. It yields the protein CASRKSLNTEAFF.

This chain joins TRBV6-5 and TRBJ2-1; TRBD2 agrees at 9 bases. With 0 bases clipped from V and 6 bases from J, the junction kept 9 bases outside the gene matches. CDR1 and CDR2 (germline): MNHEY, SVGAGI. CDR3 length: 17 residues. The CDR3: CASSYSLGSGRVNEQFF. The CDR3 coding sequence is TGTGCCAGCAGTTACTCTCTAGGTAGCGGGAGAGTCAATGAGCAGTTCTTC.

There are many counts of this clonotype. V gene TRBV5-5 combines with J gene TRBJ2-1, with D maybe TRBD1 (6 bases). The CDR3 is made up of 15 amino acids. The germline V gene encodes CDR1 SGHKS and CDR2 YYEKEE (reference sequence). The V end was cut by 3 bases, the J end by 6 bases, with 16 bases between. The CDR3 nucleotides read TGTGCCAGCAGCTCAGGGGTTTTACTCTCCAATGAGCAGTTCTTC. Residues: CASSSGVLLSNEQFF.

The J gene is TRBJ2-2, the V gene TRBV7-9; 8 nucleotides match TRBD1. Germline V gene data show CDR1 as SEHNR and CDR2 as FQNEAQ (reference sequence). CDR3 size: 19 residues. V shed 6 bases and J 3 bases; nucleotides not matched to a gene: 18. CDR3 sequence reads: CASRIPRTGTSLDTGELFF. The CDR3 DNA reads as TGTGCCAGCAGGATTCCAAGGACAGGGACCTCCCTAGACACCGGGGAGCTGTTTTTT.

The chain recombines TRBV24-1 with TRBJ2-1, with D perhaps assigned TRBD1 or TRBD2 (6 bases each). The CDR3 is 16 amino acids. Trimming took 3 bases from V and 0 from J, leaving 11 bases between them. The germline CDR1 and CDR2 sequences are KGHDR and SFDVKD. CDR3 in amino acids: CATSDRGVSSYNEQFF. The CDR3 DNA follows: TGTGCCACCAGTGATAGGGGGGTGAGCTCCTACAATGAGCAGTTCTTC.

The chain links TRBV5-6 to TRBJ2-5; TRBD1 or TRBD2 may be the D gene (5 bases each). The CDR3 extends over 13 amino acids. Between the trimmed V and J ends, which lost 1 base and 5 bases, there was a span of 9 bases. Germline CDR1 SGHDT, CDR2 YYEEEE. Here the CDR3 reads CASSLWGTETQYF. The CDR3 DNA is TGTGCCAGCAGCTTGTGGGGGACGGAGACCCAGTACTTC.

V usage is TRBV6-5 and J usage is TRBJ1-2, with D unresolved. V shed 0 bases and J shed 8 bases, with 19 bases lying between them. Germline assignment: CDR1 MNHEY and CDR2 SVGAGI. The CDR3 loop spans 16 amino acids. The DNA of the CDR3 is TGTGCCAGCAGTTACTCGTCCCGGGCCCCCGGCTCGGGCTACACCTTC. Amino acids: CASSYSSRAPGSGYTF.

This sequence joins TRBV18 and TRBJ2-3; tentatively, D is TRBD1 (5 bases). The germline gives CDR1 KGHSH, CDR2 LQKENI. The V end lost 0 bases, the J end lost 4 bases, and 11 bases lay between the germline ends. The CDR3 extends over 15 amino acids. The DNA of the CDR3 is TGTGCCAGCTCACCACCCAGGACATACGCAGATACGCAGTATTTT. It is translated as CASSPPRTYADTQYF. The full variable domain, rest sourced from reference TRBV18 and TRBJ2-3, is NAGVMQNPRHLVRRRGQEARLRCSPMKGHSHVYWYRQLPEEGLKFMVYLQKENIIDESGMPKERFSAEFPKEGPSILRIQQVVRGDSAAYFCASSPPRTYADTQYFGPGTRLTVL.

The rearrangement joins TRBV20-1 to TRBJ2-3, with TRBD1 identical over 7 bases. V lost 6 bases and J lost 2; bases outside the gene matches: 5. This CDR3 contains 13 residues. Germline CDR1 and CDR2: DFQATT and SNEGSKA (reference sequence). CDR3 region: CSAIQGYTDTQYF. The CDR3, as DNA: TGCAGTGCCATACAGGGGTACACAGATACGCAGTATTTT.

J is TRBJ2-3 and V is TRBV10-3; D is ambiguous. CDR3 length: 15 amino acids. CDR1 is ENHRY and CDR2 is SYGVKD in the germline V gene. V was pared by 2 bases and J by 2 bases, with 11 bases between. The DNA for the CDR3 is TGTGCCATCAGTGAGGGAACTGACTCCACAGATACGCAGTATTTT. Amino acid sequence: CAISEGTDSTDTQYF.

This chain joins TRBV2 and TRBJ1-2; 8 nucleotides align to TRBD1. J was trimmed by 2 bases and V by 5 bases; bases with no gene match: 7. Germline V gene sequence: CDR1 SNHLY, CDR2 FYNNEI. The CDR3 length is 15 residues. CDR3 nucleotides: TGTGCCAGCAGTTCGGACAGGGCGGCGAACTATGGCTACACCTTC. This translates into CASSSDRAANYGYTF.

This clonotype turned up a few times. This chain connects TRBV4-1 to TRBJ2-1; 8 bases fit TRBD2. With 0 bases clipped from V and 10 bases from J, the junction kept 11 bases outside the gene matches. This CDR3 spans 16 amino acids. The germline V gene has CDR1 MGHRA and CDR2 YSYEKL. CDR3 protein: CASSQDGNIAGWEQFF. The CDR3 coding sequence is TGCGCCAGCAGCCAAGATGGGAATATAGCGGGATGGGAGCAGTTCTTC.

Written as DNA, the CDR3 is TGCGCCAGCAGCCAAGGTTCCGGGACAGGGGGCACCGGGGAGCTGTTTTTT. Translated: CASSQGSGTGGTGELFF. The genes are TRBV4-1 and TRBJ2-2, with 11 bases lining up with TRBD1. Trimming took 1 base from V and 4 from J; bases not matched to a gene: 5. Germline-derived CDR1 and CDR2 are MGHRA and YSYEKL. The length of the CDR3 is 17 residues.

The V and J genes are TRBV7-9 and TRBJ1-2; TRBD1 matches 10 bases. The CDR3 has 17 amino acids. Germline CDR1 SEHNR, CDR2 FQNEAQ (reference sequence). V shed 2 bases and J 3 bases; nucleotides not matched to a gene: 9. CDR3 in DNA: TGTGCCAGCAGCTTACCGACAGGGGGCGGAGGGGACTATGGCTACACCTTC. It is translated as CASSLPTGGGGDYGYTF.

This clonotype was observed many times. CDR3 region: CACPTRDPTRYTF. The CDR3 region has the DNA TGTGCCTGTCCAACCCGGGACCCCACGCGCTACACCTTC. The chain is built from TRBV30 and TRBJ1-2, with D possibly matching TRBD1 (5 bases). Germline assignment: CDR1 GTSNPN and CDR2 SVGIG (reference sequence). This CDR3 is built from 13 residues. Trimming removed 6 bases from V and 9 bases from J, with 20 bases in between.

The chain joins TRBV12-3 or TRBV12-4 to TRBJ1-1; perhaps TRBD1 as D (5 bases). The CDR3 contains 15 residues. V lost 6 bases to trimming and J lost 6 bases, with 20 bases between them. The CDR3 sequence: CASSHRGKGFSEAFF. Here the CDR3 DNA reads TGTGCCAGCAGCCATAGGGGTAAGGGGTTCTCTGAAGCTTTCTTT.

This clonotype was seen at least ten times. This sequence joins TRBV5-1 and TRBJ2-2; D unclear. The germline gives CDR1 SGHRS, CDR2 YFSETQ. The V and J ends lost 6 bases and 6 bases respectively, with 9 bases between them. CDR3 length equals 12 residues. CDR3: CASTVTAGELFF. CDR3 nucleotide sequence: TGCGCCAGCACCGTAACGGCCGGGGAGCTGTTTTTT.

This clonotype was observed a few times. The genes are TRBV7-6 and TRBJ1-1, with 7 bases aligning to TRBD1. Germline V gene sequence: CDR1 SGHVS, CDR2 FNYEAQ. This CDR3 spans 16 amino acids. V shed 4 bases, J shed 1 base, and the junction held 9 bases outside the gene matches. CDR3 region: CASSSGEGAGNTEAFF. CDR3 nucleotides: TGTGCCAGCAGCTCTGGGGAGGGGGCAGGGAACACTGAAGCTTTCTTT.

This rearrangement joins TRBV6-5 to TRBJ2-7; 8 positions agree with TRBD2. This CDR3 spans 15 amino acids. Per germline, CDR1 MNHEY and CDR2 SVGAGI. Germline trimming cut 6 bases from V and 4 bases from J; bases unmatched to any gene: 11. CDR3 sequence: CASSRTGTRMYEQYF. The CDR3 DNA reads TGTGCCAGCAGCAGGACTGGGACTAGGATGTACGAGCAGTACTTC.

This clonotype was detected a few times. This sequence joins TRBV30 and TRBJ1-2; D not resolved. Trimming pared 3 bases from V and 2 bases from J, leaving 13 bases between. CDR3 length: 14 amino acids. Germline-derived CDR1 and CDR2 are GTSNPN and SVGIG (reference sequence). The DNA of the CDR3 is TGTGCCTGGAGCGTAACCCCGATGAACTATGGCTACACCTTC. Amino acids: CAWSVTPMNYGYTF.

A few counts support this clonotype. The CDR3 DNA reads as TGTGCCAGCAGCGCGACTACAGGGAACTATGGCTACACCTTC. Its translation: CASSATTGNYGYTF. The J gene is TRBJ1-2, the V gene TRBV9; TRBD1 might be the D (6 bases). Germline values: CDR1 SGDLS, CDR2 YYNGEE. The length of the CDR3 is 14 residues. With 3 bases removed from V and 2 bases from J, the gap between germline ends came to 11 bases.